The 4 T cell receptor beta chains listed next were all sequenced from one sample in a study of human versus mouse CDR3 diversity and MHC coevolution. Measured with immunoSEQ multiplex PCR; TCRdb has only the in-frame clones, and not every one. The sample gives 80,000 or so clones, 93% of which show up once; more than 1.1% is in the top ten. Material for sequencing was naive CD4+ T cells from blood. Noted subset: CD45RO-negative CD62L-positive naive CD4 T cells. The source of these receptors is a person aged 25 to 69 in good health.

The genes are TRBV7-2 and TRBJ1-4, with no clear D. This CDR3 is built from 13 residues. The V end lost 4 bases, the J end lost 8 bases, and 11 bases lay between the germline ends. In germline, CDR1 is SGHTA, CDR2 FQGNSA. The DNA of the CDR3 is TGTGCCAGCAGCTCCCCAGGACTGGAAAAACTGTTTTTT. Residues: CASSSPGLEKLFF. Full variable domain (outside the CDR3, taken from reference TRBV7-2 and TRBJ1-4): GAGVSQSPSNKVTEKGKDVELRCDPISGHTALYWYRQSLGQGLEFLIYFQGNSAPDKSGLPSDRFSAERTGGSVSTLTIQRTQQEDSAVYLCASSSPGLEKLFFGSGTQLSVL.

This chain uses TRBV9 with TRBJ2-5, with 9 bases fitting TRBD2. Germline V lookup: CDR1 SGDLS, CDR2 YYNGEE. Trimming at V came to 2 bases and at J to 3 bases, leaving 8 bases not matched to a gene. CDR3 length: 16 amino acids. CDR3 protein: CASSVTIAGAKETQYF. The DNA of the CDR3 is TGTGCCAGCAGCGTGACGATAGCGGGAGCTAAAGAGACCCAGTACTTC.

The chain joins TRBV7-9 to TRBJ2-3, with TRBD2 as a possible D gene (5 bases). In germline, CDR1 is SEHNR, CDR2 FQNEAQ (reference sequence). The CDR3 spans 15 residues. Trimming pared 5 bases from V and 4 bases from J, leaving 16 bases between. CDR3 region: CASSAGPGMADTQYF. The CDR3 bases are TGTGCCAGCAGCGCCGGCCCCGGGATGGCAGATACGCAGTATTTT.

The V gene is TRBV5-8, the J gene TRBJ1-5; D is perhaps TRBD1 (6 bases). The CDR3 consists of 18 residues. The germline gives CDR1 SGHTS, CDR2 YDEGEE. V was shortened by 9 bases and J by 11 bases, with 36 bases between the two germline ends. The DNA of the CDR3 is TGTGCCACCGCCTACGTGGACAGCCCTTTGGTTTTATTTCGGGCCCAGCATTTT. It specifies CATAYVDSPLVLFRAQHF.